The 10 T cell receptor beta chains reported below all come from one sample, sequenced in a study of blood T cell repertoires in COVID-19. The method was immunoSEQ multiplex PCR; TCRdb's version includes in-frame clones alone and lacks a portion of them. The data hold tens of thousands of clones, with 77% observed a single time. Sequencing used peripheral blood. The receptors here all came from a man older than 75 with active or convalescent COVID-19.

The J gene is TRBJ1-5, the V gene TRBV19, with D perhaps TRBD1 (5 bases). The CDR3 contains 13 residues. Germline assignment: CDR1 LNHDA and CDR2 SQIVND (reference sequence). The V and J ends lost 7 bases and 4 bases respectively, with 11 bases between them. The CDR3 spells CASKQRTNQPQHF. DNA of the CDR3: TGTGCCAGTAAACAAAGGACAAATCAGCCCCAGCATTTT.

This chain links TRBV27 with TRBJ1-5; TRBD1 agrees at 7 bases. V trimming: 0 bases; J trimming: 8 bases; junction bases outside the gene matches: 4. Germline-derived CDR1 and CDR2 are MNHEY and SMNVEV (reference sequence). The CDR3 runs 14 residues. The CDR3 DNA is TGTGCCAGCAGTTTATCTAACAGGGGCAAGCCCCAGCATTTT. Encoded protein: CASSLSNRGKPQHF.

The V and J genes are TRBV27 and TRBJ1-6; 7 positions agree with TRBD1. V gave up 3 bases and J gave up 9 bases; unmatched junction bases: 5. Looked up from germline, CDR1 is MNHEY and CDR2 is SMNVEV (reference sequence). The CDR3 length is 14 residues. The CDR3: CASSFSTGTSPLHF. The DNA of the CDR3 is TGTGCCAGCAGTTTTTCGACAGGGACTTCACCCCTCCACTTT.

The chain is built from TRBV28 and TRBJ1-5, with 7 bases lining up with TRBD1. Trimming cost V 5 bases and J 5 bases; bases outside gene matches: 6. The CDR3 contains 14 residues. Germline CDR1 reads MDHEN; CDR2 reads SYDVKM. The CDR3 nucleotides read TGTGCCAGCAGTGCCGCCAGGGGGTATCAGCCCCAGCATTTT. It yields the protein CASSAARGYQPQHF.

The V gene is TRBV29-1, the J gene TRBJ1-1; 9 bases map to TRBD1. The junction had 3 bases not matched to a gene; V was cut back by 7 bases and J by 6 bases. Germline V gives CDR1 SQVTM, CDR2 ANQGSEA. The CDR3 sequence is 11 residues long. As DNA, the CDR3 is TGCAGCGCGACAGGGGGAGCTGAAGCTTTCTTT. Protein product: CSATGGAEAFF.

In this sample, this clone turned up a few times. The V and J genes are TRBV6-2 or TRBV6-3 and TRBJ1-2, with D unclear. Germline CDR1 MNHEY, CDR2 SVGEGT. Trimming stripped 6 bases from V and 7 bases from J, with 12 bases between. This CDR3 comprises 12 residues. CDR3 bases: TGTGCCAGCAGCCTTTATATCGGTGGCTACACCTTC. Translated, it gives CASSLYIGGYTF.

The chain joins TRBV19 to TRBJ1-2; 7 positions match TRBD1. Trimming cost V 4 bases and J 4 bases; bases outside gene matches: 9. This CDR3 is 15 amino acids long. Germline-derived CDR1 and CDR2 are LNHDA and SQIVND (reference sequence). The DNA for the CDR3 is TGTGCCAGTAGTACGACAGGGTTAAGGATCTATGGCTACACCTTC. Its protein product is CASSTTGLRIYGYTF.

The chain uses TRBV12-3 or TRBV12-4 and TRBJ1-1; D not certain. The CDR3 spans 12 residues. Deletions cut 7 bases from V and 8 bases from J, with 14 bases between. DNA for the CDR3: TGTGCCAGCACCCGGAGGGTAAGAGAAGCTTTCTTT. Translated, it gives CASTRRVREAFF.

V gene TRBV6-1 combines with J gene TRBJ1-6, with D unresolved. This CDR3 is built from 13 residues. V was trimmed by 2 bases and J by 9 bases, leaving 8 bases between them. CDR1 and CDR2 (germline): MNHNS, SASEGT. For the CDR3, the DNA is TGTGCCAGCAGTGAACTCCGGAGTTCACCCCTCCACTTT. Encoded protein: CASSELRSSPLHF.

The CDR3 DNA reads TGTGCCAGCAGCCAATACGCGGGGACTAGCGGGGAAGAGACCCAGTACTTC. This translates into CASSQYAGTSGEETQYF. V usage is TRBV4-2 and J usage is TRBJ2-5; 13 bases are a match to TRBD2. CDR1 LGHNA and CDR2 YNFKEQ come from the germline V gene. V was pared by 2 bases and J by 3 bases, with 6 bases of the junction left unmatched. This CDR3 has 17 residues.